These 13 T cell receptor beta chains were all obtained from the same sample, sequenced in a study of T-cell memory formation after mild COVID-19. TCRdb itself ran the 5' RACE reads through MiXCR, one entry per CDR3 protein. Among under 350,000 distinct CDR3 sequences listed, 16% were seen once. Sequences were obtained from PBMCs or a T cell subset sorted from them (not recorded which). The receptors here all came from a young man who had mild COVID-19 (a few samples of this study predate the infection). Cell type and time point are not known.

Only a few counts were recorded for this clonotype. This chain joins TRBV6-6 and TRBJ1-2; D is possibly TRBD1 (5 bases). This CDR3 is 13 amino acids long. Germline V gene lookup returns CDR1 MNHNY and CDR2 SVGAGI (reference sequence). V shed 7 bases and J shed 8 bases, with 17 bases lying between them. The CDR3 is CASNPTWAGGYTF. In DNA form, the CDR3 reads TGTGCCAGCAATCCGACATGGGCAGGGGGCTACACCTTC.

The genes are TRBV11-2 and TRBJ1-4; 7 bases are shared with TRBD1. The germline CDR1 and CDR2 sequences are SGHAT and FQNNGV. This CDR3 spans 14 amino acids. Losses at the gene ends were 5 bases for V and 8 bases for J; bases not matched to a gene: 8. CDR3 loop: CASSLRGTEEKLFF. CDR3 DNA sequence: TGTGCCAGCAGCCTACGTGGGACAGAAGAAAAACTGTTTTTT.

CDR3 residues: CASSGTGESGYTF. CDR3 in DNA: TGTGCCAGCAGCGGGACAGGGGAATCAGGCTACACCTTC. The V call is TRBV7-2, the J call TRBJ1-2; 10 bases are a match to TRBD1. The CDR3 contains 13 residues. The trim removed 5 bases at V and 8 bases at J, leaving 5 bases unmatched. Germline-derived CDR1 and CDR2 are SGHTA and FQGNSA.

This CDR3 reads CASSLGLAGHYNEQFF. In DNA, the CDR3 is TGTGCCAGCAGCTTGGGACTAGCGGGTCACTACAATGAGCAGTTCTTC. The V gene is TRBV7-2, the J gene TRBJ2-1, with 12 bases identical to TRBD2. The CDR3 is made up of 16 amino acids. Germline lookup yields CDR1 SGHTA and CDR2 FQGNSA. V lost 3 bases to trimming and J lost 3 bases; unmatched junction nucleotides: 3.

This clonotype was counted between two and nine times. CDR3 in DNA: TGTGCCAGCAGTCCGCGGACTAGCGGATTCACAGATACGCAGTATTTT. This gives the protein CASSPRTSGFTDTQYF. V gene TRBV12-3 or TRBV12-4 combines with J gene TRBJ2-3; 10 bases line up with TRBD2. The CDR3 consists of 16 residues. The V and J ends lost 5 bases and 2 bases, in that order; junction bases with no gene match: 7.

This clonotype showed up just a few times. The chain couples TRBV12-3 or TRBV12-4 to TRBJ2-7, with a weak D call TRBD2 (6 bases). The CDR3 contains 12 residues. V was cut by 3 bases and J by 6 bases, with 9 bases left in between. The CDR3 is CASSFVSGEQYF. The CDR3, as DNA: TGTGCCAGCAGTTTCGTTAGCGGCGAGCAGTACTTC.

This clonotype was picked up a small number of times. V usage is TRBV7-6 and J usage is TRBJ2-7; D is perhaps TRBD2 (5 bases). V lost 5 bases and J lost 5, with 10 bases in between. The CDR3 spans 12 residues. CDR1 is SGHVS and CDR2 is FNYEAQ in the germline V gene. The chain's CDR3 is CASSDPGDEQYF. The DNA for the CDR3 is TGTGCCAGCAGCGATCCCGGGGACGAGCAGTACTTC.

The J gene is TRBJ2-5, the V gene TRBV4-3, with 9 bases that match TRBD2. V lost 6 bases and J lost 5; bases outside the gene matches: 10. The CDR3 has 15 residues. CDR1 and CDR2 (germline): LGHNA, YSLEER. CDR3 sequence reads: CASSASGGLGETQYF. CDR3 bases: TGCGCCAGCAGTGCCAGCGGGGGGTTGGGGGAGACCCAGTACTTC.

This clonotype was seen ten or more times. A junction boundary mismatches the germline segment, possibly from a read error. The chain uses TRBV7-7 and TRBJ2-5, with 9 bases matching TRBD2. Germline assignment: CDR1 SSHAT and CDR2 FNYEAQ (reference sequence). The length of the CDR3 is 15 residues. CDR3 DNA sequence: TGTGCTAGCAGCTTTGCTAGCGGGGCGGCAGAGACCCAGTACTTC. The encoded protein is CASSFASGAAETQYF.

The sample holds a few counts of this clonotype. The rearrangement joins TRBV5-1 to TRBJ1-1, with D perhaps matching TRBD1 (5 bases). CDR3 length equals 14 residues. In germline, CDR1 is SGHRS, CDR2 YFSETQ. Between the trimmed V and J ends, which lost 0 bases and 7 bases, there was a span of 13 bases. The CDR3 DNA follows: TGCGCCAGCAGCTTGGGTGTGGGGGGAGTTGAAGCTTTCTTT. This sequence encodes CASSLGVGGVEAFF. Based on the CDR3 plus reference TRBV5-1 and TRBJ1-1, the full variable domain is KAGVTQTPRYLIKTRGQQVTLSCSPISGHRSVSWYQQTPGQGLQFLFEYFSETQRNKGNFPGRFSGRQFSNSRSEMNVSTLELGDSALYLCASSLGVGGVEAFFGQGTRLTVV.

Regarding this clonotype: A junction end diverges from the germline sequence, so it may reflect a read error. The CDR3 nucleotides read TGTGCCAGAAGTGACCCACAGGGGGCCCCTAGCACAGATACGCAGTATTTT. It yields the protein CARSDPQGAPSTDTQYF. The V gene is TRBV6-1, the J gene TRBJ2-3; 9 bases fit TRBD1. CDR3 length: 17 amino acids. Per the germline V gene, CDR1 is MNHNS and CDR2 is SASEGT.

This clonotype was picked up a small number of times. The chain has TRBV12-3 or TRBV12-4 and TRBJ2-5; 8 bases are shared with TRBD1. The CDR3 is made up of 15 amino acids. After removal of 4 bases from V and 1 base from J, the junction contained 5 bases not matched to a gene. The CDR3 bases are TGTGCCAGCAGTTCCGACAGGGGAGGCCAAGAGACCCAGTACTTC. Its protein product is CASSSDRGGQETQYF.

The chain employs TRBV6-6 and TRBJ1-1; D possibly corresponds to TRBD1 (6 bases). This CDR3 is 13 amino acids long. V lost 8 bases, J lost 1 base, and 11 bases lay in between. The germline V gene has CDR1 MNHNY and CDR2 SVGAGI (reference sequence). Here the CDR3 DNA reads TGTGCCAGCTTAAAGGGGGGGAACACTGAAGCTTTCTTT. Amino acids: CASLKGGNTEAFF.